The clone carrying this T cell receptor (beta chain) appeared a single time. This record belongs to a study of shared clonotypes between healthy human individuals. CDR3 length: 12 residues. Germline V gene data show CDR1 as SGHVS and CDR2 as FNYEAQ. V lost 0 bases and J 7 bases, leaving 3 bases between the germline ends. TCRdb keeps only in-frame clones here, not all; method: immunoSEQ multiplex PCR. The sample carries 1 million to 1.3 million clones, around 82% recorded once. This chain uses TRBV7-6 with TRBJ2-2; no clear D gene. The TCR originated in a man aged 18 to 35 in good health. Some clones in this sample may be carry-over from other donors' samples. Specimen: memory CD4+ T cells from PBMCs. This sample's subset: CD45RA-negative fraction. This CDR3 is CASSLAGGELFF. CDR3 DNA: TGTGCCAGCAGCTTAGCAGGCGGGGAGCTGTTTTTT.